The clone carrying this T cell receptor (beta chain) was detected many times. The target antigen is unknown. Breast cancer patients provided tissue from their axillary draining lymph nodes. The data were obtained in a study of breast tumors, draining lymph nodes, adjacent tissues. Whole-study results and caveats: Most tumor T cells seemingly derive from lymph node, then expand in tumor.

Trimming took off 3 bases at V and 4 bases at J, with 10 bases between the two ends. The CDR3 totals 14 residues. Germline assignment: CDR1 SGHTA and CDR2 FQGNSA. TCRdb recomputed calls from the multiplex PCR reads with MiXCR, one row per CDR3 protein. The sample includes about 140,000 distinct CDR3 sequences, about 22% seen only once; the top ten take approximately 2.7%. Sequences were obtained from axillary lymph node tissue. The V gene is TRBV7-2, the J gene TRBJ1-5; TRBD1 might be the D (5 bases). The receptor was derived from a female donor with breast cancer. Some clones in this sample may be carry-over from other donors' samples. CDR3: CASSLGGGNQPQHF. In DNA, the CDR3 is TGTGCCAGCAGCTTGGGGGGAGGAAATCAGCCCCAGCATTTT.